This TCR beta chain was recovered during a study of blood T cell repertoires in COVID-19 (dated by TCRdb to about 2020). Some background on the complete study: Collaborator samples came from the United States, Italy and Spain and covered acute and convalescent phases of COVID-19. The repertoires were released in a freely available public database meant as a resource for research on the immune response to SARS-CoV-2. Nearly every sample came with metadata listing a de-identified subject ID, COVID-19 status, age in years and sex. The material from the prospective study consisted of cDNA or gDNA derived from T cells, B-cell-depleted T cells, or PBMCs. Where available, HLA class I and class II types were obtained from metadata supplied by the sample provider rather than from assay-based typing. The dataset comprised deeply sampled blood TCRbeta repertoires from subjects exposed to, actively infected with, or recovered from COVID-19. The samples were drawn from two sources: the first 160 participants of the ongoing ImmuneRACE study, and some 1,300 subjects contributed by 6 global collaborators. Study-wide findings and limitations: The amount of clinical and demographic metadata varied by source and participant and was provided uncurated.

Whole blood was collected in K2EDTA tubes by collaborating institutions according to the institutions' own protocols. For TCRbeta analysis, collaborators shipped samples as frozen whole blood, isolated PBMCs, or DNA extracted from either of those sample types. The CDR3 spans 15 residues, from the cysteine through the phenylalanine. Solely the CDR3 DNA is kept, with 45 bases framed from the first base. Looking up the germline V gene yields CDR1 KGHSH and CDR2 LQKENI. The V end gives up 2 bases and the J end 7 bases, leaving 7 bases in the junction not matched to a gene. TCRbeta CDR3 regions were amplified from genomic DNA using the immunoSEQ Assay, a bias-controlled multiplex PCR. Processing in the source paper ran as follows. Within the assay, amplification of reference gene primers was used to estimate how many nucleated cells each sample contained. Sequence reads were collapsed and filtered to measure the absolute abundance of every unique TCRbeta CDR3 rearrangement. For each sample, productive Simpson clonality was calculated as the square root of Simpson's diversity index over productive rearrangements. In TCRdb, the immuneACCESS table is reduced to in-frame sequences with V and J assigned. These tables do not hold every clone; where another copy was compared, an unresolved V gene accounts for under half, and the others remain unexplained. The DNA was the basis for D and trimming; V, J and clone size are from that table. The sample table holds some 53,000 clones, of which 87% were seen once. About 15% of the sample lies in the top ten.

This clone was recorded only once. The antigen it recognizes is unknown. No qualities accompany the bases; no much larger clone lies one base away. Sequences were obtained from peripheral blood. The receptor was isolated from a human donor with active COVID-19. The donor label of this sample is uncertain. The V and J genes are TRBV18 and TRBJ2-2; 7 middle bases align to TRBD1. The nucleotide sequence reads as follows: TGTGCCAGCTCACCAAACAGGGGAAGGATCGGGGAGCTGTTTTTT. It specifies CASSPNRGRIGELFF.